The rows below give T cell receptor beta chains drawn from one sample of a study of OX40 agonist ivuxolimab in advanced cancers. Assay: immunoSEQ multiplex PCR; the TCRdb copy retains only in-frame clones and omits some. The repertoire has about 30,000 clones, approximately 80% of them found once; the top ten carry about 22%. The material was CD4+ or CD8+ T cells sorted from blood, obtained in a trial of the OX40 agonist ivuxolimab. Every receptor here comes from an adult with an advanced solid tumor such as melanoma, head and neck, liver or kidney cancer. Each CDR3 is given with its conserved first and last residue. The D gene is left open where the match is weak. The size field is filled for only some rows; it gives once, few, many or a size class.

D gene: TRBD2
clone size: -
V gene: TRBV15
J gene: TRBJ2-4
CDR3 protein: CATSRDLRLAGGGAKNIQYF
CDR3 DNA: TGTGCCACCAGCAGAGATTTGAGGCTAGCGGGCGGGGGGGCCAAAAACATTCAGTACTTC

D gene: TRBD1
clone size: few
V gene: TRBV10-3
J gene: TRBJ1-6
CDR3 protein: CAIRGGGTGESPLHF
CDR3 DNA: TGTGCCATCAGAGGGGGGGGGACAGGGGAATCACCCCTCCACTTT

D gene: -
clone size: -
V gene: TRBV7-8
J gene: TRBJ2-7
CDR3 protein: CASSANQVIKTYEQYF
CDR3 DNA: TGTGCCAGCAGCGCCAACCAAGTAATTAAGACCTACGAGCAGTACTTC

D gene: TRBD2
clone size: -
V gene: TRBV6-5
J gene: TRBJ2-3
CDR3 protein: CASSGERGNTDTQYF
CDR3 DNA: TGTGCCAGCAGCGGAGAGCGGGGGAACACAGATACGCAGTATTTT

D gene: -
clone size: -
V gene: TRBV13
J gene: TRBJ1-2
CDR3 protein: CASSSRGGSGRGYTF
CDR3 DNA: TGTGCCAGCAGCTCCAGGGGAGGAAGCGGCCGCGGCTACACCTTC

D gene: TRBD2
clone size: -
V gene: TRBV6-5
J gene: TRBJ2-1
CDR3 protein: CASSLLAGDYNEQFF
CDR3 DNA: TGTGCCAGCAGCCTACTAGCGGGGGATTACAATGAGCAGTTCTTC

D gene: -
clone size: -
V gene: TRBV7-2
J gene: TRBJ1-5
CDR3 protein: CASSFMTGKEQPQHF
CDR3 DNA: TGTGCCAGCAGCTTTATGACGGGGAAGGAACAGCCCCAGCATTTT

D gene: TRBD2
clone size: -
V gene: TRBV11-3
J gene: TRBJ2-7
CDR3 protein: CASSSAGDSYEQYF
CDR3 DNA: TGTGCCAGCAGCTCAGCGGGGGATTCCTACGAGCAGTACTTC

D gene: TRBD1
clone size: few
V gene: TRBV6-5
J gene: TRBJ1-5
CDR3 protein: CASSYTGVGQPQHF
CDR3 DNA: TGTGCCAGCAGTTACACAGGGGTCGGGCAGCCCCAGCATTTT

D gene: -
clone size: -
V gene: TRBV5-6
J gene: TRBJ1-2
CDR3 protein: CASSLRDYGYTF
CDR3 DNA: TGTGCCAGCAGCTTGCGGGACTATGGCTACACCTTC

D gene: -
clone size: -
V gene: TRBV7-9
J gene: TRBJ2-2
CDR3 protein: CASSFRGNTGELFF
CDR3 DNA: TGTGCCAGCAGCTTCCGCGGGAACACCGGGGAGCTGTTTTTT

D gene: TRBD2
clone size: -
V gene: TRBV11-2
J gene: TRBJ2-7
CDR3 protein: CASSLGPSGGPYEQYF
CDR3 DNA: TGTGCCAGCAGCTTAGGTCCTAGCGGGGGTCCCTACGAGCAGTACTTC

D gene: -
clone size: once
V gene: TRBV6-5
J gene: TRBJ1-3
CDR3 protein: CASNPRGTGNTIYF
CDR3 DNA: TGTGCCAGTAATCCCAGGGGTACCGGGAACACCATATATTTT

D gene: -
clone size: -
V gene: TRBV19
J gene: TRBJ1-4
CDR3 protein: CASSSQGGYNEKLFF
CDR3 DNA: TGTGCCAGTAGTTCGCAGGGAGGTTATAATGAAAAACTGTTTTTT

D gene: TRBD1
clone size: once
V gene: TRBV6-5
J gene: TRBJ2-7
CDR3 protein: CASSPQGSHEQYF
CDR3 DNA: TGTGCCAGCAGCCCACAGGGGTCCCACGAGCAGTACTTC

D gene: TRBD1
clone size: -
V gene: TRBV19
J gene: TRBJ2-4
CDR3 protein: CASSTWGQGAAKNIQYF
CDR3 DNA: TGTGCCAGTAGTACTTGGGGGCAGGGGGCTGCCAAAAACATTCAGTACTTC

D gene: TRBD1
clone size: -
V gene: TRBV30
J gene: TRBJ2-5
CDR3 protein: CAWSRTGQETQYF
CDR3 DNA: TGTGCCTGGAGTAGGACAGGCCAAGAGACCCAGTACTTC

D gene: -
clone size: -
V gene: TRBV5-1
J gene: TRBJ2-7
CDR3 protein: CASSLVVSPYEQYF
CDR3 DNA: TGCGCCAGCAGCTTGGTGGTCTCTCCCTACGAGCAGTACTTC

D gene: TRBD1
clone size: -
V gene: TRBV19
J gene: TRBJ1-2
CDR3 protein: CASSSPRTGGGDGYTF
CDR3 DNA: TGTGCCAGTAGTTCGCCGCGGACAGGGGGCGGAGATGGCTACACCTTC

D gene: TRBD1
clone size: -
V gene: TRBV6-1
J gene: TRBJ2-1
CDR3 protein: CASNRDRVYNEQFF
CDR3 DNA: TGTGCCAGCAATCGGGACAGAGTTTACAATGAGCAGTTCTTC

D gene: -
clone size: -
V gene: TRBV5-1
J gene: TRBJ2-5
CDR3 protein: CASSLDGMTQYF
CDR3 DNA: TGCGCCAGCAGCTTGGACGGAATGACCCAGTACTTC

D gene: -
clone size: -
V gene: TRBV18
J gene: TRBJ1-2
CDR3 protein: CASSPPAGDLGYTF
CDR3 DNA: TGTGCCAGCTCACCACCCGCAGGGGATTTGGGCTACACCTTC

D gene: TRBD2
clone size: -
V gene: TRBV5-8
J gene: TRBJ2-5
CDR3 protein: CASSLEAGGSGTQYF
CDR3 DNA: TGTGCCAGCAGCTTGGAGGCGGGGGGGAGTGGGACCCAGTACTTC

D gene: -
clone size: -
V gene: TRBV7-9
J gene: TRBJ2-7
CDR3 protein: CASSPRGGVSSYEQYF
CDR3 DNA: TGTGCCAGCAGCCCCAGGGGAGGGGTCAGCTCCTACGAGCAGTACTTC

D gene: -
clone size: -
V gene: TRBV10-3
J gene: TRBJ1-1
CDR3 protein: CAAQSGQLNTEAFF
CDR3 DNA: TGTGCCGCCCAATCGGGACAATTGAACACTGAAGCTTTCTTT

D gene: TRBD2
clone size: -
V gene: TRBV4-3
J gene: TRBJ2-3
CDR3 protein: CASSQDKTSGGETDTQYF
CDR3 DNA: TGCGCCAGCAGCCAAGATAAGACTAGCGGGGGGGAAACAGATACGCAGTATTTT

D gene: -
clone size: -
V gene: TRBV30
J gene: TRBJ1-6
CDR3 protein: CAWREQSSYNSPLHF
CDR3 DNA: TGTGCCTGGAGAGAACAGAGCTCCTATAATTCACCCCTCCACTTT

D gene: -
clone size: -
V gene: TRBV18
J gene: TRBJ1-4
CDR3 protein: CASSHESGVSTNEKLFF
CDR3 DNA: TGTGCCAGCTCACACGAGTCAGGGGTTTCAACTAATGAAAAACTGTTTTTT

D gene: TRBD1
clone size: -
V gene: TRBV7-2
J gene: TRBJ1-2
CDR3 protein: CASSSQLTGGDGYTF
CDR3 DNA: TGTGCCAGCAGCTCCCAATTAACAGGGGGCGATGGCTACACCTTC

D gene: TRBD1
clone size: -
V gene: TRBV7-9
J gene: TRBJ1-1
CDR3 protein: CASSSNRPRGQRVEAFF
CDR3 DNA: TGTGCCAGCAGCTCCAACCGGCCCAGGGGGCAACGAGTCGAAGCTTTCTTT

D gene: -
clone size: -
V gene: TRBV5-6
J gene: TRBJ2-3
CDR3 protein: CASNRDQGTDTQYF
CDR3 DNA: TGTGCCAGCAATCGGGACCAGGGCACAGATACGCAGTATTTT

D gene: -
clone size: -
V gene: TRBV15
J gene: TRBJ1-2
CDR3 protein: CATSSSQNYGYTF
CDR3 DNA: TGTGCCACCAGCAGTTCTCAGAACTATGGCTACACCTTC

D gene: TRBD2
clone size: once
V gene: TRBV4-3
J gene: TRBJ2-3
CDR3 protein: CASSQVGPRGGYSGTQYF
CDR3 DNA: TGCGCCAGCAGCCAAGTAGGTCCCCGCGGGGGATATTCCGGAACGCAGTATTTT

D gene: TRBD2
clone size: -
V gene: TRBV5-4
J gene: TRBJ2-5
CDR3 protein: CASSLKAGAMKYQETQYF
CDR3 DNA: TGTGCCAGCAGCCTGAAAGCGGGGGCAATGAAGTACCAAGAGACCCAGTACTTC

D gene: TRBD2
clone size: -
V gene: TRBV5-1
J gene: TRBJ2-3
CDR3 protein: CASSLAGGRVDTQYF
CDR3 DNA: TGCGCCAGCAGCTTGGCAGGCGGGAGGGTTGATACGCAGTATTTT

D gene: -
clone size: -
V gene: TRBV6-5
J gene: TRBJ1-1
CDR3 protein: CASSYSLNSEAFF
CDR3 DNA: TGTGCCAGCAGTTACTCACTTAATTCTGAAGCTTTCTTT

D gene: -
clone size: -
V gene: TRBV2
J gene: TRBJ2-5
CDR3 protein: CASQDPGPQYF
CDR3 DNA: TGTGCCAGCCAGGACCCAGGACCCCAGTACTTC

D gene: -
clone size: -
V gene: TRBV19
J gene: TRBJ1-5
CDR3 protein: CASSKQGESNQPQHF
CDR3 DNA: TGTGCCAGTAGTAAACAGGGAGAGAGCAATCAGCCCCAGCATTTT

D gene: -
clone size: once
V gene: TRBV7-9
J gene: TRBJ1-6
CDR3 protein: CASSLGQGDSPLHF
CDR3 DNA: TGTGCCAGCAGCTTAGGGCAGGGTGATTCACCCCTCCACTTT

D gene: -
clone size: -
V gene: TRBV6-4
J gene: TRBJ1-6
CDR3 protein: CASSEQGNSPLHF
CDR3 DNA: TGTGCCAGCAGTGAACAGGGTAATTCACCCCTCCACTTT

D gene: TRBD1
clone size: few
V gene: TRBV2
J gene: TRBJ1-5
CDR3 protein: CASSVDRGEQPQHF
CDR3 DNA: TGTGCCAGCAGTGTGGACAGGGGAGAACAGCCCCAGCATTTT

D gene: -
clone size: -
V gene: TRBV11-3
J gene: TRBJ2-1
CDR3 protein: CASSLGYEQFF
CDR3 DNA: TGTGCCAGCAGCCTAGGGTATGAGCAGTTCTTC

D gene: TRBD1
clone size: -
V gene: TRBV7-2
J gene: TRBJ1-6
CDR3 protein: CASSRGTGGDSPLHF
CDR3 DNA: TGTGCCAGCAGCCGGGGGACAGGGGGAGATTCACCCCTCCACTTT

D gene: -
clone size: -
V gene: TRBV5-8
J gene: TRBJ2-7
CDR3 protein: CASSLVGSSSYEQYF
CDR3 DNA: TGTGCCAGCAGCTTGGTAGGCAGCAGCTCCTACGAGCAGTACTTC

D gene: TRBD2
clone size: -
V gene: TRBV29-1
J gene: TRBJ2-3
CDR3 protein: CSVEARAGTTDTQYF
CDR3 DNA: TGCAGCGTTGAAGCGCGAGCGGGGACCACAGATACGCAGTATTTT

D gene: -
clone size: -
V gene: TRBV5-1
J gene: TRBJ2-3
CDR3 protein: CASSAGVYTDTQYF
CDR3 DNA: TGCGCCAGCAGCGCAGGGGTCTACACAGATACGCAGTATTTT

D gene: -
clone size: -
V gene: TRBV11-2
J gene: TRBJ2-5
CDR3 protein: CASSDPGAWETQYF
CDR3 DNA: TGTGCCAGCAGCGACCCCGGGGCGTGGGAGACCCAGTACTTC

D gene: -
clone size: -
V gene: TRBV4-3
J gene: TRBJ1-3
CDR3 protein: CASSQATSGSGNTIYF
CDR3 DNA: TGCGCCAGCAGCCAAGCGACTTCGGGTTCCGGAAACACCATATATTTT

D gene: TRBD1
clone size: -
V gene: TRBV19
J gene: TRBJ2-6
CDR3 protein: CASSAPSYRGTGANVLTF
CDR3 DNA: TGTGCCAGTAGTGCGCCTTCTTACAGGGGGACTGGGGCCAACGTCCTGACTTTC